This TCR beta chain originates from a study of blood T cell repertoires in COVID-19. Germline loops: CDR1 SGHKS, CDR2 YYEKEE (reference sequence). V lost 1 base and J lost 4, with 14 bases in between. The CDR3 contains 15 residues. Recovery meant two consecutive negative NP/OP PCR tests, professional clearance, or resolved symptoms. Repertoires were generated with immunoSEQ multiplex PCR, while TCRdb's copy carries only in-frame clones and drops some. The table has hundreds of thousands of clones, roughly 89% seen once. Sequenced material: PBMCs or T cells enriched from blood (not recorded which). The genes are TRBV5-5 and TRBJ1-1; perhaps TRBD1 as D (5 bases). The sequence was collected from a woman aged 40 to 49 who had recovered from COVID-19. The DNA for the CDR3 is TGTGCCAGCAGCTTGCGGGACTCCGGGACCACTGAAGCTTTCTTT. Translation gives CASSLRDSGTTEAFF. The full variable domain, completed using reference TRBV5-5 and TRBJ1-1, is DAGVTQSPTHLIKTRGQQVTLRCSPISGHKSVSWYQQVLGQGPQFIFQYYEKEERGRGNFPDRFSARQFPNYSSELNVNALLLGDSALYLCASSLRDSGTTEAFFGQGTRLTVV.